What follows are 28 T cell receptor beta chains derived from one specimen sequenced in a study of blood T cell repertoires in COVID-19. Profiling relied on immunoSEQ multiplex PCR, and the TCRdb table lists in-frame clones only, not all of them. The data contain some 320,000 clones, roughly 86% of them singletons. Input material: PBMCs or T cells enriched from blood (not recorded which). The receptors come from a woman under 40 who had recovered from COVID-19.

The V gene is TRBV6-5, the J gene TRBJ2-3, with TRBD2 matching 8 bases. CDR1 and CDR2 from the germline V gene are MNHEY and SVGAGI. The CDR3 contains 16 residues. V was pared by 4 bases and J by 3 bases, with 9 bases of the junction left unmatched. This chain's CDR3 is CASSFLSGAGTDTQYF. The CDR3 bases are TGTGCCAGCAGTTTCCTTAGCGGGGCGGGGACAGATACGCAGTATTTT.

This CDR3 is CASSYVLGGDEQFF. The CDR3 coding sequence is TGTGCCAGCAGTTACGTTCTAGGCGGCGATGAGCAGTTCTTC. The chain is built from TRBV6-6 and TRBJ2-1; D remains ambiguous. CDR3 length equals 14 residues. Germline CDR1 is MNHNY and CDR2 is SVGAGI (reference sequence). Trimming stripped 2 bases from V and 8 bases from J, with 13 bases between.

In its sample, this clone was seen once. V gene TRBV6-5 combines with J gene TRBJ2-1; the match to TRBD2 covers 13 bases. The length of the CDR3 is 13 residues. Germline V lookup: CDR1 MNHEY, CDR2 SVGAGI. V dropped 8 bases and J dropped 7; count of bases not matched to a gene: 2. The CDR3 DNA reads TGTGCCAGCCTGACTAGCGGGGGGAATGAGCAGTTCTTC. Its translation is CASLTSGGNEQFF.

The chain has TRBV5-6 and TRBJ2-4; the D gene is possibly TRBD1 (6 bases). Germline CDR1 SGHDT, CDR2 YYEEEE. V lost 3 bases, J lost 0 bases, and 13 bases lay in between. The CDR3 consists of 16 residues. The CDR3 sequence is CASSYRQVLAKNIQYF. Written as DNA, the CDR3 is TGTGCCAGCAGCTATCGACAGGTGCTAGCCAAAAACATTCAGTACTTC. Full variable domain (remainder filled in from reference TRBV5-6 and TRBJ2-4): DAGVTQSPTHLIKTRGQQVTLRCSPKSGHDTVSWYQQALGQGPQFIFQYYEEEERQRGNFPDRFSGHQFPNYSSELNVNALLLGDSALYLCASSYRQVLAKNIQYFGAGTRLSVL.

The chain is built from TRBV18 and TRBJ2-5, with 11 bases aligning to TRBD2. Germline CDR1 reads KGHSH; CDR2 reads LQKENI. This CDR3 is built from 16 residues. V shed 4 bases, J shed 4 bases, and the junction held 8 bases outside the gene matches. Written as DNA, the CDR3 is TGTGCCAGCTCACAACTTAGCGGGGGGGCCGGAGAGACCCAGTACTTC. Protein: CASSQLSGGAGETQYF.

The sample holds a few counts of this clone. The chain combines TRBV10-3 with TRBJ1-1, with 7 nucleotides matching TRBD1. Germline loops: CDR1 ENHRY, CDR2 SYGVKD. The CDR3 has 13 amino acids. Trimming removed 2 bases from V and 6 bases from J; junction bases left unmatched: 3. This CDR3 reads CAISEDRAPEAFF. CDR3 bases: TGTGCCATCAGTGAGGACAGGGCCCCTGAAGCTTTCTTT.

J is TRBJ2-5 and V is TRBV18, with 10 bases identical to TRBD2. The CDR3 totals 17 residues. J was trimmed by 5 bases and V by 3 bases; bases with no gene match: 12. Germline CDR1 is KGHSH and CDR2 is LQKENI. This chain's CDR3 is CASSPFVGAGGRETQYF. The CDR3 bases are TGTGCCAGCTCACCGTTCGTAGGAGCGGGGGGGCGTGAGACCCAGTACTTC. Looking up the rest from reference TRBV18 and TRBJ2-5 gives the full variable domain: NAGVMQNPRHLVRRRGQEARLRCSPMKGHSHVYWYRQLPEEGLKFMVYLQKENIIDESGMPKERFSAEFPKEGPSILRIQQVVRGDSAAYFCASSPFVGAGGRETQYFGPGTRLLVL.

The chain recombines TRBV4-2 with TRBJ2-3; 11 positions agree with TRBD2. The ends lost 1 base at V and 5 bases at J; junction bases unmatched: 2. This CDR3 comprises 15 residues. Germline CDR1 LGHNA, CDR2 YNFKEQ. As DNA, the CDR3 is TGTGCCAGCAGCCAAGTTAGCGGGGGGGGAGATACGCAGTATTTT. It codes for CASSQVSGGGDTQYF.

The chain recombines TRBV19 with TRBJ1-6; 10 bases match TRBD1. With V trimmed by 10 bases and J by 10 bases, 10 bases remained unmatched. The CDR3 is 14 residues long. CDR1 is LNHDA, CDR2 SQIVND, per germline (reference sequence). Here the CDR3 DNA reads TGTGCCACCCACTCGGACAGGGGGACCTCACCCCTCCACTTT. Its protein is CATHSDRGTSPLHF.

The chain combines TRBV2 with TRBJ1-2; 7 positions match TRBD1. The V and J ends lost 9 bases and 6 bases, in that order; junction bases with no gene match: 4. Germline-derived CDR1 and CDR2 are SNHLY and FYNNEI. The CDR3 length is 11 residues. This chain's CDR3 is CARIQGNGYTF. The CDR3 DNA follows: TGTGCCAGGATACAGGGGAATGGCTACACCTTC. The variable domain in full, with the rest retrieved from reference TRBV2 and TRBJ1-2, is EPEVTQTPSHQVTQMGQEVILRCVPISNHLYFYWYRQILGQKVEFLVSFYNNEISEKSEIFDDQFSVERPDGSNFTLKIRSTKLEDSAMYFCARIQGNGYTFGSGTRLTVV.

The chain has TRBV5-1 and TRBJ2-7; TRBD1 is a possible D gene (6 bases). This CDR3 is built from 15 residues. The germline V and J ends were trimmed by 4 bases and 3 bases, with 17 bases remaining between them. The germline gives CDR1 SGHRS, CDR2 YFSETQ. The CDR3 DNA follows: TGCGCCAGCAGCGCGTACAGGGAGTTGGGCTACGAGCAGTACTTC. This codes for CASSAYRELGYEQYF.

This chain links TRBV10-2 with TRBJ1-1; a possible D gene is TRBD1 (6 bases). Per germline, CDR1 WSHSY and CDR2 SAAADI. CDR3 length: 14 amino acids. V was cut by 7 bases and J by 4 bases, with 16 bases left in between. The CDR3 loop reads CASIQTGASTEAFF. Written as DNA, the CDR3 is TGCGCCAGCATTCAGACAGGTGCCAGCACTGAAGCTTTCTTT.

This chain uses TRBV3-1 (or the pseudogene TRBV3-2) with TRBJ1-5; D possibly corresponds to TRBD1 (5 bases). Trimming stripped 2 bases from V and 0 bases from J, with 14 bases between. The CDR3 totals 17 residues. Germline CDR1 is LGHDT and CDR2 is YNNKEL (reference sequence). CDR3 sequence reads: CASSQTQGGFSNQPQHF. The CDR3 DNA is TGTGCCAGCAGCCAAACTCAGGGCGGATTTAGCAATCAGCCCCAGCATTTT.

The chain carries TRBV7-2 and TRBJ2-3, with 10 bases matching TRBD2. The CDR3 consists of 18 residues. Trimming cost V 1 base and J 5 bases; bases outside gene matches: 12. Germline-derived CDR1 and CDR2 are SGHTA and FQGNSA. The chain's CDR3 is CASSLEPSGGGVGDTQYF. In DNA, the CDR3 is TGTGCCAGCAGCTTAGAACCCAGCGGGGGGGGCGTGGGAGATACGCAGTATTTT.

The chain joins TRBV6-6 to TRBJ2-3; 9 bases match TRBD2. The CDR3 is made up of 15 amino acids. Germline values: CDR1 MNHNY, CDR2 SVGAGI (reference sequence). After removal of 3 bases from V and 6 bases from J, the junction contained 7 bases not matched to a gene. CDR3 DNA sequence: TGTGCCAGCAGTTATCTAACTAGCGGGCGGGATACGCAGTATTTT. This translates into CASSYLTSGRDTQYF.

This chain links TRBV5-1 with TRBJ2-1, with 8 bases aligning to TRBD2. This CDR3 has 16 residues. The ends lost 7 bases at V and 7 bases at J; junction bases unmatched: 16. Germline CDR1 reads SGHRS; CDR2 reads YFSETQ. The CDR3 DNA reads as TGCGCCAGCGGGGCGGGACTAGAGTATACAGGGAATGAGCAGTTCTTC. Translating gives CASGAGLEYTGNEQFF.

The chain joins TRBV10-3 to TRBJ1-1; TRBD1 matches at 7 bases. The germline V gene encodes CDR1 ENHRY and CDR2 SYGVKD. The CDR3 sequence is 17 residues long. V dropped 3 bases and J dropped 1; count of bases not matched to a gene: 11. CDR3 sequence reads: CAISDLPQGEGNTEAFF. The CDR3 nucleotides read TGTGCCATCAGTGACTTACCTCAGGGGGAAGGGAACACTGAAGCTTTCTTT.

The chain couples TRBV30 to TRBJ1-2, with 8 bases aligning to TRBD1. This CDR3 region has 14 residues. Germline loops: CDR1 GTSNPN, CDR2 SVGIG (reference sequence). V lost 2 bases, J lost 5 bases, and 7 bases stayed unmatched. CDR3 sequence reads: CAWSTTGVGYGYTF. In DNA form, the CDR3 reads TGTGCCTGGAGTACGACAGGGGTAGGATATGGCTACACCTTC. The entire variable domain, with the rest obtained from reference TRBV30 and TRBJ1-2, is as follows: SQTIHQWPATLVQPVGSPLSLECTVEGTSNPNLYWYRQAAGRGLQLLFYSVGIGQISSEVPQNLSASRPQDRQFILSSKKLLLSDSGFYLCAWSTTGVGYGYTFGSGTRLTVV.

This clone has only a few counts. This chain links TRBV4-1 with TRBJ1-2; TRBD1 is a possible D gene (6 bases). Trimming took off 0 bases at V and 4 bases at J, with 12 bases between the two ends. CDR1 and CDR2 from the germline V gene are MGHRA and YSYEKL. The CDR3 sequence is 15 residues long. DNA of the CDR3: TGCGCCAGCAGCCAAGATGACAGGTCGTTCTATGGCTACACCTTC. It yields the protein CASSQDDRSFYGYTF.

The chain couples TRBV11-2 to TRBJ1-6; D is perhaps TRBD1 (5 bases). Trimming shortened V by 4 bases and J by 10 bases, and 8 bases separated the two germline ends. CDR3 length: 12 amino acids. Germline CDR1 reads SGHAT; CDR2 reads FQNNGV. The chain's CDR3 is CASSWWGSPLHF. The CDR3 region has the DNA TGTGCCAGCAGCTGGTGGGGCTCACCCCTCCACTTT.

The V call is TRBV7-2, the J call TRBJ1-2; D is uncertain. CDR3 length equals 14 residues. Trimming left V 2 bases short and J 2 bases short, with 9 bases between. The V gene's germline CDR1 is SGHTA and CDR2 FQGNSA. As DNA, the CDR3 is TGTGCCAGCAGCTTATTCCCGGGGAACTATGGCTACACCTTC. Protein sequence: CASSLFPGNYGYTF.

The V call is TRBV28, the J call TRBJ2-1, with 10 bases identical to TRBD2. V lost 8 bases to trimming and J lost 8 bases; unmatched junction nucleotides: 12. This CDR3 spans 15 amino acids. From germline, CDR1 is MDHEN and CDR2 SYDVKM. The CDR3 DNA reads as TGTGCCAGCGTGAACCGGGGACTAGCGACTCATGAGCAGTTCTTC. Translated, it gives CASVNRGLATHEQFF. Full variable domain (missing parts from reference TRBV28 and TRBJ2-1): DVKVTQSSRYLVKRTGEKVFLECVQDMDHENMFWYRQDPGLGLRLIYFSYDVKMKEKGDIPEGYSVSREKKERFSLILESASTNQTSMYLCASVNRGLATHEQFFGPGTRLTVL.

The chain has TRBV4-2 and TRBJ1-2; the D gene is possibly TRBD1 (6 bases). CDR3 length equals 16 residues. V was clipped by 3 bases and J by 8 bases, with 22 bases between them. Per germline, CDR1 LGHNA and CDR2 YNFKEQ. In DNA, the CDR3 is TGTGCCAGCAGCCACGACCGGGGCGGGGGCGCAAGGGGCTACACCTTC. Protein product: CASSHDRGGGARGYTF.

The V gene is TRBV29-1, the J gene TRBJ1-2; TRBD1 matches 9 bases. The CDR3 is 13 residues long. Germline trimming cut 5 bases from V and 7 bases from J; bases unmatched to any gene: 8. CDR1 is SQVTM and CDR2 is ANQGSEA in the germline V gene. CDR3 in DNA: TGCAGCGTTTTTGGGACAGGGTTAGGTGGCTACACCTTC. This codes for CSVFGTGLGGYTF. The whole variable domain, remainder taken from reference TRBV29-1 and TRBJ1-2, is SAVISQKPSRDICQRGTSLTIQCQVDSQVTMMFWYRQQPGQSLTLIATANQGSEATYESGFVIDKFPISRPNLTFSTLTVSNMSPEDSSIYLCSVFGTGLGGYTFGSGTRLTVV.

The chain is built from TRBV14 and TRBJ2-5; D unresolved. This CDR3 is 14 amino acids long. Germline values: CDR1 SGHDN, CDR2 FVKESK. V dropped 4 bases and J dropped 4 bases, with 13 bases sitting between them. CDR3 DNA sequence: TGTGCCAGCAGCCCCCCCGGGTTGGGAGAGACCCAGTACTTC. It yields the protein CASSPPGLGETQYF.

The chain recombines TRBV7-9 with TRBJ2-1, with D possibly matching TRBD1 (6 bases). The germline V gene encodes CDR1 SEHNR and CDR2 FQNEAQ (reference sequence). Trimming removed 2 bases at V and 8 bases at J, with 19 bases between. There are 16 residues in the CDR3. CDR3 sequence: CASSLTRETKGDEQFF. The CDR3 DNA reads TGTGCCAGCAGCTTAACAAGGGAAACGAAGGGGGATGAGCAGTTCTTC.

The genes are TRBV2 and TRBJ1-6; D call uncertain. V lost 6 bases to trimming and J lost 11 bases, with 17 bases between them. CDR1 SNHLY and CDR2 FYNNEI come from the germline V gene. The CDR3 has 14 amino acids. CDR3 region: CASSLYGVGTPLHF. The CDR3 DNA sequence: TGTGCCAGCAGCCTATACGGAGTCGGCACACCCCTCCACTTT.

This chain links TRBV19 with TRBJ1-3; possibly TRBD1 for D (5 bases). This CDR3 spans 17 amino acids. The V gene lost 1 base and the J gene lost 4 bases, with 17 bases spanning the gap. Germline V gene data show CDR1 as LNHDA and CDR2 as SQIVND (reference sequence). The CDR3 DNA reads as TGTGCCAGTAGTATAGCCGGCGCCAGGGCGCGAGGAAACACCATATATTTT. Protein sequence: CASSIAGARARGNTIYF.